Listed below are T cell receptor beta chains from one sample, sequenced in a study of graft-versus-host responses after intestinal transplantation. For these TCRs, the target antigens are not known. Clones were sequenced by immunoSEQ multiplex PCR, and TCRdb holds only the in-frame ones, with some missing. The table records 90,000 to 150,000 clones, around 95% of them present only once. The specimen comprised unstimulated CD8+ T cells sorted from spleen or lymph node cells, sampled before intestinal transplant. The receptors derive from a human donor who received an intestinal transplant. Each CDR3 is given with its conserved first and last residue. D genes are given only for firm matches. Expanded clones are given a class, and other clones once, few, many or no size at all.

d_gene	abundance	v_gene	j_gene	CDR3aa	CDR3nt
NA	NA	TRBV7-2	TRBJ2-1	CASSLITITYPEFF	TGTGCCAGCAGCTTAATTACTATCACATACCCGGAGTTCTTC
NA	NA	TRBV11-3	TRBJ2-1	CASSDSFYNEQFF	TGTGCCAGCAGCGACTCTTTCTACAATGAGCAGTTCTTC
TRBD1	NA	TRBV27	TRBJ2-7	CASTPGQGAYEQYF	TGTGCCAGCACCCCGGGACAGGGGGCCTACGAGCAGTACTTC
NA	NA	TRBV4-1	TRBJ1-3	CASSQGGGSGNTIYF	TGCGCCAGCAGCCAAGGAGGGGGGTCCGGAAACACCATATATTTT
NA	NA	TRBV28	TRBJ2-7	CASSGLVYSYEQYF	TGTGCCAGCAGTGGACTGGTGTACTCCTACGAGCAGTACTTC
TRBD1	NA	TRBV7-9	TRBJ2-2	CASSSGTGDTGELFF	TGTGCCAGCAGCTCCGGGACAGGGGACACCGGGGAGCTGTTTTTT
TRBD2	NA	TRBV23-1	TRBJ2-3	CASSQNTPRGEGRTDTQYF	TGCGCCAGCAGTCAAAATACCCCGCGTGGGGAGGGTCGCACAGATACGCAGTATTTT
NA	NA	TRBV28	TRBJ2-1	CASSFLEAYNEQFF	TGTGCCAGCAGTTTCTTAGAAGCGTACAATGAGCAGTTCTTC
NA	NA	TRBV28	TRBJ2-1	CASSLFGDNEQFF	TGTGCCAGCAGTTTATTTGGGGACAATGAGCAGTTCTTC
TRBD1	NA	TRBV2	TRBJ1-6	CASSELGTAQF	TGTGCCAGCAGTGAACTCGGGACAGCTCAATTT
TRBD2	once	TRBV9	TRBJ2-2	CASSPGGSTGELFF	TGTGCCAGCAGCCCCGGCGGGAGTACCGGGGAGCTGTTTTTT
NA	NA	TRBV12-5	TRBJ2-3	CASGLGALSTDTQYF	TGTGCTAGTGGTTTGGGGGCCCTTAGCACAGATACGCAGTATTTT
NA	NA	TRBV28	TRBJ2-2	CASRPKTGELFF	TGTGCCAGCAGGCCGAAGACCGGGGAGCTGTTTTTT
TRBD2	once	TRBV13	TRBJ2-3	CASSLWGETGTSGRRTDTQYF	TGTGCCAGCAGCTTATGGGGCGAAACCGGGACTAGCGGGAGGCGCACAGATACGCAGTATTTT
NA	NA	TRBV5-8	TRBJ1-5	CASSLGGGHQPQHF	TGTGCCAGCAGCTTGGGTGGGGGCCATCAGCCCCAGCATTTT
TRBD2	NA	TRBV19	TRBJ2-7	CASSLAGDSYEQYF	TGTGCCAGTTCTCTAGCGGGAGACTCCTACGAGCAGTACTTC
NA	NA	TRBV4-2	TRBJ2-7	CASSQVVAINYEQYF	TGTGCCAGCAGCCAAGTAGTAGCTATTAACTACGAGCAGTACTTC
NA	NA	TRBV29-1	TRBJ2-7	CSVDVGPHEQYF	TGCAGCGTTGACGTAGGGCCACACGAGCAGTACTTC
TRBD1	NA	TRBV7-3	TRBJ2-6	CASSSGTAGSGANVLTF	TGTGCCAGCAGCTCCGGGACAGCTGGCTCTGGGGCCAACGTCCTGACTTTC
TRBD2	NA	TRBV7-3	TRBJ2-3	CASSTSGRATDTQYF	TGTGCCAGCAGTACTAGCGGGAGGGCCACAGATACGCAGTATTTT
NA	NA	TRBV13	TRBJ1-3	CASSLVGAENTIYF	TGTGCCAGCAGCTTAGTTGGGGCGGAAAACACCATATATTTT
NA	NA	TRBV15	TRBJ2-4	CATSGQPKNIQYF	TGTGCCACCAGCGGACAGCCCAAAAACATTCAGTACTTC
TRBD2	NA	TRBV28	TRBJ2-7	CASSLHGLAGVEQYF	TGTGCCAGCAGTTTACACGGACTAGCGGGAGTCGAGCAGTACTTC
TRBD1	NA	TRBV28	TRBJ2-3	CASSTSRDRGRITDTQYF	TGTGCCAGCAGTACCAGTCGGGACAGGGGGCGTATCACAGATACGCAGTATTTT
TRBD2	NA	TRBV19	TRBJ2-3	CASSGGLAAADSSTDTQYF	TGTGCCAGTAGTGGGGGACTAGCAGCAGCAGACTCTAGCACAGATACGCAGTATTTT